The 18 T cell receptor beta chains below come from one sample, sequenced in a study of CXCR3-negative and CXCR3-positive naive CD8 T cells. Findings and limits, study-wide: TRB CDR3s of CXCR3-positive naive cells were more hydrophobic than those of CXCR3-negative naive cells.

UMI-labeled 5' RACE TRB cDNA libraries were prepared from the cells. Each CDR3 protein gets one entry in TCRdb, which reprocessed the 5' RACE reads and gives no DNA. In all, the sample yields 150,000 to 180,000 distinct CDR3 sequences. These receptors' antigens are unknown. Sequenced: naive CXCR3+ CD8+ T cells from blood. Documented subset: CD45RO-CCR7+CD27+CD95- naive CD8+ T cells expressing CXCR3 (TNR3+). These receptors were obtained from a human donor in good health. Some clones in this sample may be carry-over from other donors' samples.

The chain has TRBV18 and TRBJ2-1; without DNA, the TCRdb call of TRBD2 cannot be checked. The germline V gene encodes CDR1 KGHSH and CDR2 LQKENI. The CDR3 runs to 16 residues. CDR3 loop: CACSQSSGDSNNEQFF.

The V gene is TRBV29-1, the J gene TRBJ2-3; TCRdb designates TRBD1, a call that cannot be tested without DNA. Germline V CDR1 and CDR2: SQVTM, ANQGSEA. CDR3 length equals 12 residues. The CDR3: CSVPLGGDTQYF.

The chain is built from TRBV7-6 and TRBJ1-5; there is no DNA to check the TCRdb D call of TRBD1. The V gene's germline CDR1 is SGHVS and CDR2 FNYEAQ. CDR3 size: 15 residues. The CDR3 is CASSLSPGQNQPQHF.

The chain employs TRBV7-2 and TRBJ2-7; no DNA is available, so the TRBD2 call from TCRdb remains unchecked. Germline V gives CDR1 SGHTA, CDR2 FQGNSA. The CDR3 length is 15 residues. The CDR3: CASSQLLAGGYEQYF.

The J gene is TRBJ1-4, the V gene TRBV7-2; TCRdb's D call, TRBD1, is unchecked because there is no DNA. CDR1 and CDR2 (germline): SGHTA, FQGNSA. This CDR3 spans 14 amino acids. The CDR3 is CASSRTGLNEKPFF.

The J gene is TRBJ1-1, the V gene TRBV29-1; TCRdb names TRBD1, which stays unverified in the absence of DNA. Looked up from germline, CDR1 is SQVTM and CDR2 is ANQGSEA. The CDR3 loop spans 16 amino acids. The CDR3 loop reads CSVLGEGGASNTEAFF.

This chain connects TRBV29-1 to TRBJ2-1; the D gene TCRdb calls, TRBD1, cannot be checked with no DNA. Germline CDR1 SQVTM, CDR2 ANQGSEA. The CDR3 is 12 amino acids. CDR3 sequence reads: CSVDGGAGEQFF.

The CDR3 spells CASSSRDSDYELYF. This rearrangement joins TRBV7-2 to TRBJ2-7; TCRdb's D call of TRBD2 is untestable without DNA. CDR1 and CDR2 from the germline V gene are SGHTA and FQGNSA. CDR3 length equals 14 residues. Based on the CDR3 plus reference TRBV7-2 and TRBJ2-7, the full variable domain is GAGVSQSPSNKVTEKGKDVELRCDPISGHTALYWYRQSLGQGLEFLIYFQGNSAPDKSGLPSDRFSAERTGGSVSTLTIQRTQQEDSAVYLCASSSRDSDYELYFGPGTRLTVT.

The CDR3 spells CASSIAGRRMDTQYF. The rearrangement links TRBV13 to TRBJ2-3; TCRdb's D call of TRBD1 is untestable without DNA. Germline V lookup: CDR1 PRHDT, CDR2 FYEKMQ (reference sequence). The CDR3 has 15 amino acids.

The rearrangement links TRBV7-9 to TRBJ2-3. CDR3 length: 13 amino acids. Germline V gene lookup returns CDR1 SEHNR and CDR2 FQNEAQ (reference sequence). CDR3 loop: CASSSTSTDTQYF.

The chain has TRBV15 and TRBJ2-7; as DNA is missing, the TRBD2 call by TCRdb cannot be tested. The germline CDR1 and CDR2 sequences are LNHNV and YYDKDF (reference sequence). This CDR3 spans 14 amino acids. CDR3 sequence reads: CATSDSGRSYEQYF.

V usage is TRBV5-4 and J usage is TRBJ2-1; TCRdb reports TRBD2, a call that lacks DNA to check it against. This CDR3 region has 12 residues. Germline assignment: CDR1 SGHNT and CDR2 YYREEE (reference sequence). This CDR3 reads CASSRTRYEQFF.

The chain links TRBV13 to TRBJ2-7; TCRdb selects TRBD2, and the lack of DNA leaves this call unchecked. The CDR3 spans 15 residues. Germline V CDR1 and CDR2: PRHDT, FYEKMQ (reference sequence). The CDR3 reads CASSRGLAGAPEQYF. Complete variable domain (other parts from reference TRBV13 and TRBJ2-7): AAGVIQSPRHLIKEKRETATLKCYPIPRHDTVYWYQQGPGQDPQFLISFYEKMQSDKGSIPDRFSAQQFSDYHSELNMSSLELGDSALYFCASSRGLAGAPEQYFGPGTRLTVT.

The chain uses TRBV11-2 and TRBJ2-1. This CDR3 has 11 amino acids. Germline V gene sequence: CDR1 SGHAT, CDR2 FQNNGV. CDR3 protein: CASSSGSEQFF.

The chain combines TRBV5-1 with TRBJ2-7. The germline gives CDR1 SGHRS, CDR2 YFSETQ. CDR3 size: 15 residues. CDR3 protein: CASSLVPGGTYEQYF.

The rearrangement links TRBV5-1 to TRBJ1-6; TCRdb returns TRBD1, unconfirmable since there is no DNA. Germline assignment: CDR1 SGHRS and CDR2 YFSETQ. The CDR3 sequence is 14 residues long. The CDR3 spells CASSLTGWPSPLHF.

The chain combines TRBV9 with TRBJ2-6. The CDR3 is 14 residues long. Germline CDR1 reads SGDLS; CDR2 reads YYNGEE. The CDR3 loop is CASSFNFGANVLTF.

The rearrangement joins TRBV2 to TRBJ1-3; the D call from TCRdb, TRBD1, cannot be confirmed without DNA. CDR3 size: 16 residues. Germline lookup yields CDR1 SNHLY and CDR2 FYNNEI. CDR3 protein: CASSEALDRGGNTIYF.